The 24 T cell receptor beta chains below were found in one sample sequenced in a study of cytomegalovirus exposure and HLA in healthy donors listed by TCRdb under 2017. The method behind the library was the immunoSEQ multiplex PCR assay. The multiplex PCR relied on a mix of 60 forward primers for TCR Vbeta segments and 13 reverse primers for TCR Jbeta segments. As stored in TCRdb, this immuneACCESS dataset retains in-frame rearrangements with V and J assigned. A fraction of the clones does not appear; measured against another copy, unresolved V genes explain less than half of the discrepancy, and the remainder lacks a known reason. The sample has some 140,000 clones on record, roughly 79% of them singletons. 1.1% to 1.5% of the sample is taken by the ten largest. Sequenced input: PBMCs. The receptors originated from a woman between 40 and 55 years old in good health and CMV-seronegative.

This chain uses TRBV15 with TRBJ2-3; 11 nucleotides agree with TRBD2. V shed 3 bases, J shed 2 bases, and the junction held 4 bases outside the gene matches. The CDR3 consists of 16 residues. Germline lookup yields CDR1 LNHNV and CDR2 YYDKDF (reference sequence). This CDR3 is CATSRELAGDTDTQYF. The CDR3 coding sequence is TGTGCCACCAGCAGGGAACTAGCGGGGGACACAGATACGCAGTATTTT.

V and J are TRBV7-6 and TRBJ1-5; possibly TRBD1 for D (6 bases). Deletions cut 4 bases from V and 3 bases from J, with 10 bases between. The CDR3 totals 14 residues. From germline, CDR1 is SGHVS and CDR2 FNYEAQ. The CDR3 DNA is TGTGCCAGCAGCTCCGGACAGCCCAATCAGCCCCAGCATTTT. This translates into CASSSGQPNQPQHF.

This clone showed up just once. V gene TRBV4-2 combines with J gene TRBJ1-5; D perhaps matches TRBD1 (5 bases). In germline, CDR1 is LGHNA, CDR2 YNFKEQ. Trimming took off 0 bases at V and 3 bases at J, with 9 bases between the two ends. This CDR3 region has 15 residues. The CDR3 loop is CASSQDAGYNQPQHF. CDR3 DNA sequence: TGTGCCAGCAGCCAAGATGCAGGGTACAATCAGCCCCAGCATTTT.

The chain joins TRBV28 to TRBJ1-2, with TRBD1 identical over 10 bases. Germline loops: CDR1 MDHEN, CDR2 SYDVKM. There are 16 residues in the CDR3. J lost 4 bases, V lost 2 bases, and 7 bases had no gene match. CDR3 residues: CASSLPRQGAGYGYTF. CDR3 nucleotides: TGTGCCAGCAGTTTACCCAGACAGGGGGCTGGCTATGGCTACACCTTC.

A single count supports this clone. The chain joins TRBV29-1 to TRBJ2-3; 14 bases agree with TRBD2. Looked up from germline, CDR1 is SQVTM and CDR2 is ANQGSEA. This CDR3 is built from 19 residues. The ends lost 0 bases at V and 0 bases at J; junction bases unmatched: 8. The CDR3 DNA follows: TGCAGCGTTGAAGACAGGGGACTAGCGGGGGCTACTAGCACAGATACGCAGTATTTT. It codes for CSVEDRGLAGATSTDTQYF.

The chain combines TRBV28 with TRBJ1-5; 11 nucleotides line up with TRBD1. This CDR3 is built from 16 residues. With V trimmed by 6 bases and J by 5 bases, 9 bases remained unmatched. From germline, CDR1 is MDHEN and CDR2 SYDVKM. DNA for the CDR3: TGTGCCAGCAGAGTGGACAGGGGGCCGGTTTATCAGCCCCAGCATTTT. The encoded protein is CASRVDRGPVYQPQHF.

The CDR3 region is CASSYMSGGLYEQYF. CDR3 DNA sequence: TGTGCCAGCAGTTACATGAGCGGGGGGCTCTACGAGCAGTACTTC. The chain couples TRBV6-5 to TRBJ2-7, with 9 positions matching TRBD2. Germline V gene lookup returns CDR1 MNHEY and CDR2 SVGAGI. Germline trimming cut 2 bases from V and 3 bases from J; bases unmatched to any gene: 5. The CDR3 runs to 15 residues.

The rearrangement links TRBV29-1 to TRBJ2-5, with 8 bases fitting TRBD2. The assigned J gene may be wrong: the sequence end matches TRBJ2-7 better. The germline CDR1 and CDR2 sequences are SQVTM and ANQGSEA. This CDR3 contains 13 residues. CDR3 protein: CSVEFGTRNEQYF. The CDR3 region has the DNA TGCAGCGTTGAATTTGGGACTAGAAACGAGCAGTACTTC.

This clone was detected once. V and J are TRBV19 and TRBJ2-3; 10 bases map to TRBD1. This CDR3 region has 13 residues. V gave up 7 bases and J gave up 7 bases; unmatched junction bases: 5. Germline-derived CDR1 and CDR2 are LNHDA and SQIVND (reference sequence). CDR3 loop: CASTGTGVYTQYF. CDR3 nucleotide sequence: TGTGCCAGTACCGGGACAGGGGTTTATACGCAGTATTTT.

The chain has TRBV15 and TRBJ2-7; D gene uncertain. The CDR3 has 14 amino acids. The V end lost 3 bases, the J end lost 2 bases, and 11 bases lay between the germline ends. Germline lookup yields CDR1 LNHNV and CDR2 YYDKDF (reference sequence). CDR3 loop: CATSRASYTYEQYF. The CDR3 nucleotides read TGTGCCACCAGCAGGGCCTCTTACACCTACGAGCAGTACTTC.

The rearrangement uses TRBV5-6 and TRBJ1-1, with D possibly matching TRBD1 (5 bases). The CDR3 has 14 amino acids. Trimming took off 0 bases at V and 7 bases at J, with 13 bases between the two ends. CDR1 is SGHDT and CDR2 is YYEEEE in the germline V gene. The CDR3 coding sequence is TGTGCCAGCAGCTTGGTGTCAGGGCATGGTGAAGCTTTCTTT. It specifies CASSLVSGHGEAFF.

The table lists this clone with a few counts. The chain recombines TRBV6-5 with TRBJ1-2, with 10 bases matching TRBD1. J gave up 5 bases and V 0 bases, and 6 bases lay outside the gene matches. The V gene's germline CDR1 is MNHEY and CDR2 SVGAGI. There are 16 residues in the CDR3. CDR3 region: CASSYSTGGGEYGYTF. For the CDR3, the DNA is TGTGCCAGCAGTTACTCGACAGGGGGCGGGGAGTATGGCTACACCTTC.

This clone was counted a few times. V is TRBV4-1 and J is TRBJ1-5; maybe TRBD1 (6 bases). Trimming took 3 bases from V and 3 from J, leaving 18 bases between them. This CDR3 spans 17 amino acids. The germline V gene has CDR1 MGHRA and CDR2 YSYEKL. CDR3: CASSQSSGTTDNQPQHF. The CDR3 DNA sequence: TGCGCCAGCAGCCAGAGTTCCGGGACAACTGACAATCAGCCCCAGCATTTT.

Only a few counts were recorded for this clone. The CDR3 sequence: CASSQEIRATNEKLFF. DNA of the CDR3: TGCGCCAGCAGCCAAGAGATCCGGGCAACTAATGAAAAACTGTTTTTT. V gene TRBV4-1 combines with J gene TRBJ1-4; D not resolved. Trimming removed 0 bases from V and 0 bases from J, with 8 bases in between. Germline V gene data show CDR1 as MGHRA and CDR2 as YSYEKL. The CDR3 sequence is 16 residues long.

The genes are TRBV28 and TRBJ2-5; TRBD2 matches 8 bases. The V gene end was trimmed by 2 bases and the J gene end by 6 bases; junction bases not matched to a gene: 17. Looked up from germline, CDR1 is MDHEN and CDR2 is SYDVKM. The CDR3 runs 18 residues. As DNA, the CDR3 is TGTGCCAGCAGTTTACCCCGGGGTAGCGGGGTTTTTGCGAAGACCCAGTACTTC. This sequence encodes CASSLPRGSGVFAKTQYF.

The chain combines TRBV5-1 with TRBJ1-1; 9 bases align to TRBD1. V lost 2 bases, J lost 1 base, and 3 bases stayed unmatched. In germline, CDR1 is SGHRS, CDR2 YFSETQ. The CDR3 sequence is 15 residues long. CDR3 amino acids: CASSLGTGPNTEAFF. Here the CDR3 DNA reads TGCGCCAGCAGCTTAGGGACAGGGCCGAACACTGAAGCTTTCTTT.

The chain carries TRBV7-9 and TRBJ1-1, with a tentative D call TRBD1 (5 bases). CDR3 size: 16 residues. Germline CDR1 reads SEHNR; CDR2 reads FQNEAQ (reference sequence). The V gene lost 5 bases and the J gene lost 6 bases, with 22 bases spanning the gap. The CDR3 protein is CASSPETPGPGAEAFF. In DNA, the CDR3 is TGTGCCAGCAGCCCAGAAACTCCGGGCCCGGGGGCTGAAGCTTTCTTT.

The rearrangement links TRBV4-3 to TRBJ1-2, with 9 bases fitting TRBD1. This CDR3 is built from 15 residues. The germline gives CDR1 LGHNA, CDR2 YSLEER. V gave up 3 bases and J gave up 1 base; unmatched junction bases: 3. DNA for the CDR3: TGCGCCAGCAGCCAGTGGGACAGGGTTAACTATGGCTACACCTTC. Its translation is CASSQWDRVNYGYTF.

The V call is TRBV27, the J call TRBJ1-1, with D tentatively TRBD1 (5 bases). Germline lookup yields CDR1 MNHEY and CDR2 SMNVEV (reference sequence). The V end lost 6 bases, the J end lost 8 bases, and 13 bases lay between the germline ends. The CDR3 is 12 residues long. The CDR3 bases are TGTGCCAGCAGACCCGGGACTTCAGAAGCTTTCTTT. Translating it yields CASRPGTSEAFF.

The chain couples TRBV9 to TRBJ1-4, with 7 bases that match TRBD1. The J segment lost 2 bases and the V segment lost 4 bases, leaving 8 bases of the junction unmatched. There are 16 residues in the CDR3. Germline loops: CDR1 SGDLS, CDR2 YYNGEE. The CDR3 loop reads CASSPERGRTNEKLFF. In DNA, the CDR3 is TGTGCCAGCAGCCCCGAAAGGGGGCGGACTAATGAAAAACTGTTTTTT.

The rearrangement joins TRBV4-3 to TRBJ2-1; possibly TRBD2 for D (5 bases). Per germline, CDR1 LGHNA and CDR2 YSLEER. Deletions cut 4 bases from V and 0 bases from J, with 7 bases between. There are 14 residues in the CDR3. This chain's CDR3 is CASSRESSYNEQFF. CDR3 nucleotides: TGCGCCAGCAGCCGGGAGAGCTCCTACAATGAGCAGTTCTTC.

The chain recombines TRBV6-5 with TRBJ1-5, with D perhaps matching TRBD1 (5 bases). This CDR3 is 15 amino acids long. Germline CDR1 reads MNHEY; CDR2 reads SVGAGI. With 4 bases removed from V and 5 bases from J, the gap between germline ends came to 15 bases. CDR3 nucleotides: TGTGCCAGCAGTTCCACATATGACAGCCATCAGCCCCAGCATTTT. As protein: CASSSTYDSHQPQHF.

J is TRBJ2-7 and V is TRBV6-5; 8 positions agree with TRBD1. Germline lookup yields CDR1 MNHEY and CDR2 SVGAGI. The CDR3 contains 15 residues. Losses at the gene ends were 5 bases for V and 6 bases for J; bases not matched to a gene: 12. The CDR3: CASSGTGQGEGEQYF. DNA of the CDR3: TGTGCCAGCAGTGGGACCGGACAGGGAGAGGGCGAGCAGTACTTC.

This chain uses TRBV27 with TRBJ1-3; 9 nucleotides agree with TRBD1. The CDR3 spans 17 residues. The V gene's germline CDR1 is MNHEY and CDR2 SMNVEV (reference sequence). The V segment lost 5 bases and the J segment 0 bases; nucleotides outside the gene matches: 8. The CDR3 DNA reads as TGTGCCAGCAGTATCACAGGGGGCCCGCGCTCTGGAAACACCATATATTTT. Protein sequence: CASSITGGPRSGNTIYF.